A single sample is the source of the 2 T cell receptor beta chains below, sequenced in a study of T cell repertoires in ileal Crohn's disease. Some clones are missing from TCRdb's copy, which holds only in-frame ones; the method was immunoSEQ multiplex PCR. Here the sample spans 8,900 or so clones, approximately 80% being singletons. The sequencing input was ileal tissue. The receptor set was obtained from an adult with Crohn's disease.

V usage is TRBV29-1 and J usage is TRBJ1-1; TRBD1 is a possible D gene (5 bases). The CDR3 loop spans 14 amino acids. Deletions cut 4 bases from V and 5 bases from J, with 17 bases between. Germline CDR1 reads SQVTM; CDR2 reads ANQGSEA. DNA for the CDR3: TGCAGCGTTGGGGGCCCAGGCGGGATGACTGAAGCTTTCTTT. This sequence encodes CSVGGPGGMTEAFF.

The genes are TRBV11-3 and TRBJ2-7, with a possible D match to TRBD1 (6 bases). The CDR3 sequence is 14 residues long. Trimming stripped 0 bases from V and 2 bases from J, with 8 bases between. In germline, CDR1 is SGHNT, CDR2 YENEEA. CDR3 amino acids: CASSLEGGTYEQYF. CDR3 DNA: TGTGCCAGCAGCTTAGAAGGGGGAACCTACGAGCAGTACTTC.